This TCR beta chain derives from a study of blood T cells in healthy people across ages. Looked up from germline, CDR1 is MNHEY and CDR2 is SVGEGT. The junction had 3 bases not matched to a gene; V was cut back by 2 bases and J by 5 bases. The CDR3 is made up of 14 amino acids. Healthy Caucasians from Russia aged about 6 to 100 served as donors. This clonotype was seen many times. Alongside a J-beta primer mix, a sample-barcoded 5' primer served in a second PCR lasting roughly 7 to 11 cycles. TCRdb processed the 5' RACE reads anew with MiXCR; each CDR3 protein has one entry. The sample lists about 760,000 distinct CDR3 sequences; approximately 25% were seen once. This sample also appeared in a second study, on T cells of mothers and their children. That study reports: Related and unrelated pairs show similar thymic shaping of TCR recombination output.

The V call is TRBV6-2 or TRBV6-3, the J call TRBJ2-1, with 7 positions matching TRBD1. This TCR came from a boy under 18 in good health. The sample was blood. DNA for the CDR3: TGTGCCAGCAGTTACATCAGGGGGAACAATGAGCAGTTCTTC. Its translation is CASSYIRGNNEQFF.